Shown below are 9 T cell receptor beta chains from a single sample sequenced in a study of identical twins. TCRdb passed the 5' RACE reads through MiXCR, listing each CDR3 protein once. The data hold fewer than 900,000 distinct CDR3 sequences, with roughly 18% observed a single time. The sample was also reused in another study, on T cells expressing NK-cell markers.

Input material: PBMCs. The source of these receptors is a woman between 18 and 30 years old in good health.

This clonotype was found a few times. The chain uses TRBV29-1 and TRBJ2-5; 8 bases match TRBD2. This CDR3 is built from 13 residues. Losses at the gene ends were 6 bases for V and 5 bases for J; bases not matched to a gene: 8. Germline V gene lookup returns CDR1 SQVTM and CDR2 ANQGSEA. The DNA for the CDR3 is TGCAGCGTATGCCGGGGGGGGGCTGAGACCCAGTACTTC. Translated, it gives CSVCRGGAETQYF.

This clonotype was counted between two and nine times. V usage is TRBV7-9 and J usage is TRBJ2-7; either TRBD1 or TRBD2 may fit D (6 bases each). The CDR3 runs 16 residues. Trimming removed 5 bases at V and 6 bases at J, with 23 bases between. Germline CDR1 reads SEHNR; CDR2 reads FQNEAQ (reference sequence). Written as DNA, the CDR3 is TGTGCCAGCAGCAATAGGGACACCGCGGGGTCGGCCGAGCAGTACTTC. Encoded protein: CASSNRDTAGSAEQYF.

This sequence joins TRBV6-2 or TRBV6-3 and TRBJ2-1; 12 bases align to TRBD1. Germline V gene sequence: CDR1 MNHEY, CDR2 SVGEGT. This CDR3 region has 18 residues. J gave up 4 bases and V 4 bases, and 11 bases lay outside the gene matches. The CDR3 region is CASSSLVVGQGAYNEQFF. CDR3 DNA sequence: TGTGCCAGCAGTTCTCTCGTTGTGGGACAGGGGGCTTACAATGAGCAGTTCTTC.

The rearrangement links TRBV20-1 to TRBJ2-1; 14 bases are shared with TRBD2. This CDR3 is built from 14 residues. The ends lost 6 bases at V and 9 bases at J; junction bases unmatched: 7. In germline, CDR1 is DFQATT, CDR2 SNEGSKA (reference sequence). CDR3 protein: CSAGRLAGGAEQFF. Here the CDR3 DNA reads TGCAGTGCCGGTAGACTAGCGGGAGGGGCTGAGCAGTTCTTC.

Here the CDR3 reads CASSSNSGSSYEQYF. The CDR3 coding sequence is TGTGCCAGCAGCTCCAATAGCGGGAGCTCCTACGAGCAGTACTTC. This sequence joins TRBV7-9 and TRBJ2-7; 9 bases map to TRBD2. This CDR3 comprises 15 residues. The germline gives CDR1 SEHNR, CDR2 FQNEAQ (reference sequence). The V and J ends lost 4 bases and 0 bases, in that order; junction bases with no gene match: 4.

V is TRBV7-2 and J is TRBJ2-3; 7 bases align to TRBD2. The germline V gene has CDR1 SGHTA and CDR2 FQGNSA. The trim removed 6 bases at V and 2 bases at J, leaving 11 bases unmatched. The CDR3 spans 16 residues. In nucleotides, the CDR3 is TGTGCCAGCAGATCAACCGAGTGGGACTACACAGATACGCAGTATTTT. It is translated as CASRSTEWDYTDTQYF.

This sequence joins TRBV12-3 or TRBV12-4 and TRBJ1-2, with TRBD1 as a possible D gene (6 bases). V was shortened by 4 bases and J by 5 bases, with 8 bases between the two germline ends. The CDR3 is 12 amino acids. The DNA for the CDR3 is TGTGCCAGCAGTTCCGGACAGTATGGCTACACCTTC. Translating gives CASSSGQYGYTF.

The V gene is TRBV12-3 or TRBV12-4, the J gene TRBJ1-6; D call uncertain. The V end lost 3 bases, the J end lost 6 bases, and 12 bases lay between the germline ends. CDR3 length equals 15 residues. This CDR3 is CASSFRDGGNSPLHF. CDR3 sequence (DNA): TGTGCCAGCAGTTTTCGAGACGGAGGTAATTCACCCCTCCACTTT.

The chain is built from TRBV10-3 and TRBJ1-5; 8 nucleotides match TRBD1. This CDR3 is built from 13 residues. V lost 7 bases, J lost 8 bases, and 7 bases stayed unmatched. Germline CDR1 reads ENHRY; CDR2 reads SYGVKD. The chain's CDR3 is CAITTDRGEPQHF. CDR3 nucleotide sequence: TGTGCCATCACTACAGACAGGGGAGAGCCCCAGCATTTT.